The source of this TCR beta chain is a study of regulatory T cells in long-lasting Graves disease. Specified time point: newly diagnosed GD, antithyroid drugs for less than 3 months. Construction of the TCR library relied on RNA isolated from PBMCs. TCR beta libraries were built with iRepertoire HTBI primers and Arm-PCR of CDR3 regions. MiXCR, run by TCRdb on the multiplex PCR reads, gives a single entry per CDR3 protein. The table has about 400,000 distinct CDR3 sequences, 15% to 18% seen once. The clonotype originates from a female donor with Graves disease. Source: peripheral blood mononuclear cells (PBMCs), taken at new diagnosis, from a patient treated with antithyroid drugs.

The CDR3 DNA reads as TGTGCCAGCAGCTTAAGGGCCAGGGCGAGGAACTATGGCTACACCTTC. It codes for CASSLRARARNYGYTF. The chain combines TRBV7-8 with TRBJ1-2; tentative D call: TRBD1 (5 bases). Germline CDR1 is SGHVS and CDR2 is FQNEAQ. CDR3 length: 16 amino acids. Trimming left V 2 bases short and J 2 bases short, with 15 bases between.